This T cell receptor beta chain was sequenced during a study of post-analysis software for immune sequencing data (dated by TCRdb to the mid-2010s). Describing the broader study: Recorded disease courses included relapsing-remitting, secondary progressive and progressive-relapsing multiple sclerosis, with some patients lacking subtype annotation. Patient repertoires were compared against about a dozen previously published healthy control repertoires from donors aged about 6 to 26 years. A subset of samples was prepared in parallel using single-end sample barcoding, then pooled and co-amplified after Illumina adapter ligation.

To demonstrate the VDJtools post-analysis software, TCR beta repertoires were profiled from the peripheral blood of about 14 young patients with multiple sclerosis. Multiple sclerosis patients were children and adolescents aged about 6 to 15 years. Looking up the germline V gene yields CDR1 SGHVS and CDR2 FQNEAQ. Cut back by 3 bases and 0 bases, the V and J ends lie 18 bases apart. From the cysteine through the phenylalanine, the CDR3 covers 17 amino acids. Solely the CDR3 DNA is kept, with 51 bases framed from the first base. Receptor amplification or capture employed PCR. TCRdb lists the instrument as Illumina HiSeq 2500. Unique molecular identifiers were incorporated into TCR beta cDNA libraries to reduce PCR and sequencing biases. About 0.5 million cDNA molecules were obtained for every 1 to 10 million input T cells, so each molecule roughly corresponded to one T cell. The patient libraries were prepared and sequenced using the same protocol as the earlier healthy control dataset. Samples belonging to the same batch were prepared together, multiplexed and sequenced on a shared HiSeq lane. The authors processed their data as follows. Raw barcoded reads were processed with MIGEC, discarding single-read molecular identifier groups before consensus assembly and CDR3 extraction. Clonotype tables were post-analysed with VDJtools, and diversity was normalized by down-sampling all datasets to the smallest sample size. To correct batch-related cross-sample contamination, repertoire overlap clustering matched CDR3 amino acid sequences but not nucleotide sequences. TCRdb applied fastp at Q25 and MiXCR to the public reads, then kept only in-frame beta chains. One record per CDR3 amino acid sequence lists the most common genes and DNA. These V and J calls originate from TCRdb's pipeline instead of the authors' own analysis. This sample holds some 450,000 distinct CDR3 sequences; 45% were observed only once. Jointly, the top ten make up around 10% of the sample.

This clonotype was counted a few times. What antigen it recognizes has not been identified. No much larger clone exists at a distance of one base, and base qualities are not known. General study outcomes and caveats: The control group was slightly older than the multiple sclerosis patient group. Significantly higher frequencies in patients than in controls were found for about five TRBV segments, including TRBV5-6, TRBV5-1 and TRBV20-1. Normalized Chao1 diversity was significantly lower in multiple sclerosis patients than controls, suggesting substantial peripheral T-cell clonal expansion. Direct clustering with F measure revealed strong co-clustering of samples prepared in the same batch, which led to a batch-effect correction.

This receptor was taken from a girl aged 10-17 years with multiple sclerosis. Sequenced input: blood. The V and J segments used are TRBV7-8 and TRBJ2-7; a confident D gene designation cannot be given. The CDR3 sequence is CASSLPFQRESSYEQYF. In nucleotide form, the sequence is TGTGCCAGCAGCTTGCCCTTCCAAAGGGAAAGCTCCTACGAGCAGTACTTC.